These 14 T cell receptor beta chains were sequenced from one sample in a study of blood T cell repertoires in COVID-19. Assay: immunoSEQ multiplex PCR; the TCRdb copy retains only in-frame clones and omits some. The sample includes over 85,000 clones, around 90% of them seen just once. Sequencing was done on a sample of peripheral blood. The receptors shown here come from a man aged 65-85 years with acute or convalescent COVID-19.

J is TRBJ1-2 and V is TRBV7-8; the D gene is possibly TRBD1 (6 bases). With 4 bases removed from V and 3 bases from J, the gap between germline ends came to 12 bases. Germline V CDR1 and CDR2: SGHVS, FQNEAQ. CDR3 length: 14 residues. CDR3 sequence (DNA): TGTGCCAGCAGCTCACGGACAGAACACTATGGCTACACCTTC. Residues: CASSSRTEHYGYTF. The complete variable domain, with remaining parts taken from reference TRBV7-8 and TRBJ1-2, reads GAGVSQSPRYKVAKRGQDVALRCDPISGHVSLFWYQQALGQGPEFLTYFQNEAQLDKSGLPSDRFFAERPEGSVSTLKIQRTQQEDSAVYLCASSSRTEHYGYTFGSGTRLTVV.

The chain links TRBV28 to TRBJ1-2, with 10 positions matching TRBD1. Germline assignment: CDR1 MDHEN and CDR2 SYDVKM. The CDR3 runs to 14 residues. V lost 9 bases and J lost 4; bases outside the gene matches: 8. CDR3 in DNA: TGTGCCAGTTATCGACAGGGGGCCCCCTATGGCTACACCTTC. This gives the protein CASYRQGAPYGYTF.

V gene TRBV18 combines with J gene TRBJ2-3; TRBD2 matches 10 bases. This CDR3 has 16 amino acids. Germline values: CDR1 KGHSH, CDR2 LQKENI. After removal of 1 base from V and 3 bases from J, the junction contained 4 bases not matched to a gene. The CDR3 bases are TGTGCCAGCTCACCACTGGGTAGCGGGGGGACAGATACGCAGTATTTT. Residues: CASSPLGSGGTDTQYF.

The J gene is TRBJ2-3, the V gene TRBV20-1; 8 bases fit TRBD2. J gave up 6 bases and V 7 bases, and 3 bases lay outside the gene matches. In germline, CDR1 is DFQATT, CDR2 SNEGSKA (reference sequence). The CDR3 consists of 11 residues. CDR3 DNA sequence: TGCAGTGAGAAGCGGGGGGATACGCAGTATTTT. Its protein product is CSEKRGDTQYF.

This chain joins TRBV9 and TRBJ1-2, with D possibly matching TRBD1 (5 bases). The CDR3 is 15 residues long. With 0 bases removed from V and 4 bases from J, the gap between germline ends came to 13 bases. Germline loops: CDR1 SGDLS, CDR2 YYNGEE. The CDR3 loop is CASSVVERTIYGYTF. For the CDR3, the DNA is TGTGCCAGCAGCGTAGTTGAACGGACAATCTATGGCTACACCTTC.

This rearrangement joins TRBV2 to TRBJ2-5; 9 bases align to TRBD1. This CDR3 comprises 15 residues. V trimming: 5 bases; J trimming: 2 bases; junction bases outside the gene matches: 6. Germline assignment: CDR1 SNHLY and CDR2 FYNNEI. The CDR3 region has the DNA TGTGCCAGCAGTCAGGACAGGGGACATCAAGAGACCCAGTACTTC. It yields the protein CASSQDRGHQETQYF.

Points on this clone: The sample holds other DNA sequences that translate to the same CDR3. The chain joins TRBV7-3 to TRBJ1-1; TRBD1 aligns across 7 bases. The length of the CDR3 is 14 residues. The V gene end was trimmed by 2 bases and the J gene end by 2 bases; junction bases not matched to a gene: 2. Germline V lookup: CDR1 SGHTA, CDR2 FQGTGA. The CDR3 here is CASSLDRVNTEAFF. Written as DNA, the CDR3 is TGTGCCAGCAGCTTAGACAGGGTAAACACTGAAGCTTTCTTT.

CDR3 sequence: CASSFDSRSSGGRTDTQYF. The CDR3 bases are TGTGCCAGCAGTTTTGATTCACGATCTAGCGGGGGACGCACAGATACGCAGTATTTT. The chain links TRBV27 to TRBJ2-3; 10 bases line up with TRBD2. CDR1 and CDR2 (germline): MNHEY, SMNVEV (reference sequence). The CDR3 has 19 residues. Trimming took 3 bases from V and 1 from J; bases not matched to a gene: 13.

This clone was seen a single time. The chain carries TRBV5-5 and TRBJ1-2; D perhaps matches TRBD1 (6 bases). CDR3 length: 14 amino acids. Per germline, CDR1 SGHKS and CDR2 YYEKEE (reference sequence). The germline V and J ends were trimmed by 0 bases and 8 bases, with 14 bases remaining between them. CDR3 region: CASSLEVGAYGYTF. The CDR3 nucleotides read TGTGCCAGCAGCTTGGAAGTGGGGGCGTACGGCTACACCTTC. The full variable domain, completed using reference TRBV5-5 and TRBJ1-2, is DAGVTQSPTHLIKTRGQQVTLRCSPISGHKSVSWYQQVLGQGPQFIFQYYEKEERGRGNFPDRFSARQFPNYSSELNVNALLLGDSALYLCASSLEVGAYGYTFGSGTRLTVV.

V gene TRBV6-4 combines with J gene TRBJ1-1; 7 bases line up with TRBD1. The CDR3 contains 14 residues. Germline CDR1 and CDR2: MRHNA and SNTAGT. The V and J ends lost 6 bases and 2 bases, in that order; junction bases with no gene match: 6. CDR3 protein: CASRLTGVNTEAFF. CDR3 coding DNA: TGTGCCAGCAGGCTAACAGGGGTTAACACTGAAGCTTTCTTT.

J is TRBJ2-2 and V is TRBV5-8; TRBD2 matches 7 bases. Unmatched junction bases numbered 9, after V lost 5 bases and J lost 5 bases. CDR1 and CDR2 (germline): SGHTS, YDEGEE. This CDR3 has 15 amino acids. The CDR3 loop reads CASRRLGRETGELFF. The DNA for the CDR3 is TGTGCCAGCAGGCGCTTGGGGAGGGAGACCGGGGAGCTGTTTTTT.

This chain links TRBV11-3 with TRBJ2-1, with D perhaps TRBD1 (5 bases). Trimming cost V 3 bases and J 4 bases, with 10 bases left between them. This CDR3 has 14 residues. The germline V gene has CDR1 SGHNT and CDR2 YENEEA. The CDR3 is CASSLGPLYNEQFF. The CDR3 DNA follows: TGTGCCAGCAGCTTGGGGCCCCTATACAATGAGCAGTTCTTC.

V gene TRBV10-1 combines with J gene TRBJ1-1; TRBD1 is a possible D gene (6 bases). This CDR3 comprises 15 residues. Germline V lookup: CDR1 WNHNN, CDR2 SYGVQD (reference sequence). Trimming took off 0 bases at V and 5 bases at J, with 13 bases between the two ends. The CDR3 sequence: CASSESGGGGTEAFF. The CDR3 region has the DNA TGCGCCAGCAGTGAGTCGGGAGGGGGTGGAACTGAAGCTTTCTTT.

The chain has TRBV5-4 and TRBJ1-2; the match to TRBD1 covers 9 bases. V was pared by 4 bases and J by 4 bases, with 14 bases of the junction left unmatched. The CDR3 consists of 17 residues. The germline V gene has CDR1 SGHNT and CDR2 YYREEE (reference sequence). In DNA form, the CDR3 reads TGTGCCAGCAGCCTAAACCCTACAGGGGGCGCCTCCTATGGCTACACCTTC. Translation: CASSLNPTGGASYGYTF. Filled out from reference TRBV5-4 and TRBJ1-2, the complete variable domain reads ETGVTQSPTHLIKTRGQQVTLRCSSQSGHNTVSWYQQALGQGPQFIFQYYREEENGRGNFPPRFSGLQFPNYSSELNVNALELDDSALYLCASSLNPTGGASYGYTFGSGTRLTVV.